The 19 T cell receptor beta chains reported below all come from one sample, sequenced in a study of CD8 T cells in Susac syndrome. RNA, at about 0.5 to 1 ug, was reverse transcribed with random hexamers. TCRdb ran MiXCR on the immunoSEQ multiplex PCR reads and lists one entry per CDR3 protein. This sample yields 110,000 to 150,000 distinct CDR3 sequences, of which more than 90% are seen a single time; about 0.08% belongs to the top ten. Sample: CD4+ T cells from PBMCs. Every receptor here comes from a human donor with Susac syndrome.

The chain couples TRBV29-1 to TRBJ2-1; D is unclear. Germline V gene lookup returns CDR1 SQVTM and CDR2 ANQGSEA. The CDR3 has 13 residues. V was shortened by 3 bases and J by 0 bases, with 6 bases between the two germline ends. CDR3 DNA sequence: TGCAGCGTTGAGAGGAACTCCTACAATGAGCAGTTCTTC. This codes for CSVERNSYNEQFF.

The chain joins TRBV7-9 to TRBJ2-5, with D unresolved. V shed 5 bases and J shed 5 bases, with 9 bases lying between them. Germline assignment: CDR1 SEHNR and CDR2 FQNEAQ (reference sequence). The CDR3 loop spans 12 amino acids. In DNA form, the CDR3 reads TGTGCCAGCAGCCCGGACCGGGAGACCCAGTACTTC. Translated, it gives CASSPDRETQYF.

The chain has TRBV20-1 and TRBJ1-6; D gene ambiguous. V was pared by 5 bases and J by 14 bases, with 13 bases between. Germline V gene lookup returns CDR1 DFQATT and CDR2 SNEGSKA (reference sequence). This CDR3 region has 11 residues. The CDR3 region has the DNA TGCAGTGCTGGCCCAAGGGATACCCTCCACTTT. Residues: CSAGPRDTLHF.

This chain uses TRBV7-2 with TRBJ2-7; TRBD2 is a possible D gene (5 bases). Germline V gene lookup returns CDR1 SGHTA and CDR2 FQGNSA. V dropped 5 bases and J dropped 5 bases, with 19 bases sitting between them. The CDR3 contains 15 residues. This CDR3 reads CASSRRAGARDEQYF. DNA of the CDR3: TGTGCCAGCAGCCGCCGGGCCGGTGCGAGGGACGAGCAGTACTTC. The entire variable domain, with the rest obtained from reference TRBV7-2 and TRBJ2-7, is as follows: GAGVSQSPSNKVTEKGKDVELRCDPISGHTALYWYRQSLGQGLEFLIYFQGNSAPDKSGLPSDRFSAERTGGSVSTLTIQRTQQEDSAVYLCASSRRAGARDEQYFGPGTRLTVT.

This rearrangement joins TRBV9 to TRBJ1-1; TRBD1 is a possible D gene (5 bases). V dropped 3 bases and J dropped 0 bases, with 12 bases sitting between them. CDR1 is SGDLS and CDR2 is YYNGEE in the germline V gene. The CDR3 sequence is 15 residues long. The CDR3 region has the DNA TGTGCCAGCAGCGCGGAAACGACAGTGAACACTGAAGCTTTCTTT. Translation: CASSAETTVNTEAFF.

The V and J genes are TRBV29-1 and TRBJ2-3; maybe TRBD1 (6 bases). V dropped 4 bases and J dropped 2 bases, with 13 bases sitting between them. The CDR3 runs 14 residues. CDR1 SQVTM and CDR2 ANQGSEA come from the germline V gene. CDR3: CSVGQGQITDTQYF. Written as DNA, the CDR3 is TGCAGCGTTGGGCAGGGGCAAATCACAGATACGCAGTATTTT.

In DNA, the CDR3 is TGTGCCAGCAGCCAAGCCCCGGGACTCCGCCGGAATGAGCAGTTCTTC. Translation gives CASSQAPGLRRNEQFF. This chain joins TRBV14 and TRBJ2-1, with D possibly being TRBD2 (6 bases). The ends were cut back, 1 base at V and 7 bases at J, with 17 bases in the middle. The V gene's germline CDR1 is SGHDN and CDR2 FVKESK. The CDR3 is 16 residues long.

V is TRBV10-3 and J is TRBJ2-7; D is perhaps TRBD2 (6 bases). The CDR3 has 11 amino acids. Trimming removed 8 bases at V and 4 bases at J, with 9 bases between. The germline gives CDR1 ENHRY, CDR2 SYGVKD. The CDR3 reads CAISGEYEQYF. The CDR3 DNA is TGTGCCATCTCGGGGGAGTACGAGCAGTACTTC.

The V call is TRBV29-1, the J call TRBJ1-4; D remains unclear. Trimming left V 4 bases short and J 0 bases short, with 3 bases between. The CDR3 is made up of 12 amino acids. Per the germline V gene, CDR1 is SQVTM and CDR2 is ANQGSEA. The CDR3: CSVVTTNEKLFF. For the CDR3, the DNA is TGCAGCGTTGTAACAACTAATGAAAAACTGTTTTTT. The whole variable domain, remainder taken from reference TRBV29-1 and TRBJ1-4, is SAVISQKPSRDICQRGTSLTIQCQVDSQVTMMFWYRQQPGQSLTLIATANQGSEATYESGFVIDKFPISRPNLTFSTLTVSNMSPEDSSIYLCSVVTTNEKLFFGSGTQLSVL.

The genes are TRBV23-1 and TRBJ1-1; D gene ambiguous. TRBV23-1 is an ORF, and what it does is uncertain. V lost 0 bases to trimming and J lost 5 bases, with 7 bases between them. CDR3 length: 13 amino acids. The CDR3 region is CASSQSPGTEAFF. The DNA for the CDR3 is TGCGCCAGCAGTCAATCCCCGGGGACTGAAGCTTTCTTT.

The chain recombines TRBV18 with TRBJ1-2; 7 nucleotides match TRBD1. The CDR3 spans 15 residues. Germline lookup yields CDR1 KGHSH and CDR2 LQKENI. J lost 5 bases, V lost 6 bases, and 12 bases had no gene match. The CDR3 nucleotides read TGTGCCAGCTCCATGCGACAGGGACCCCCTTATGGCTACACCTTC. It specifies CASSMRQGPPYGYTF.

The chain joins TRBV15 to TRBJ1-5, with D possibly TRBD1 on 5 matching bases. Trimming removed 2 bases from V and 0 bases from J, with 8 bases in between. This CDR3 is 15 amino acids long. The germline CDR1 and CDR2 sequences are LNHNV and YYDKDF (reference sequence). CDR3: CATSRSQGSNQPQHF. The DNA of the CDR3 is TGTGCCACCAGCAGATCTCAGGGTAGCAATCAGCCCCAGCATTTT.

The chain carries TRBV9 and TRBJ2-2; D is possibly TRBD2 (5 bases). The germline gives CDR1 SGDLS, CDR2 YYNGEE. This CDR3 spans 13 amino acids. The V end lost 0 bases, the J end lost 7 bases, and 7 bases lay between the germline ends. The CDR3 nucleotides are TGTGCCAGCAGCGTAGGGAGCGGCGGGGAGCTGTTTTTT. Protein sequence: CASSVGSGGELFF.

In DNA, the CDR3 is TGCAGCGTTGAACTCAGGCAAATGAACACTGAAGCTTTCTTT. Amino acids: CSVELRQMNTEAFF. This chain joins TRBV29-1 and TRBJ1-1, with D hard to call. The V end lost 2 bases, the J end lost 0 bases, and 10 bases lay between the germline ends. This CDR3 contains 14 residues. Germline lookup yields CDR1 SQVTM and CDR2 ANQGSEA. The complete variable domain, with remaining parts taken from reference TRBV29-1 and TRBJ1-1, reads SAVISQKPSRDICQRGTSLTIQCQVDSQVTMMFWYRQQPGQSLTLIATANQGSEATYESGFVIDKFPISRPNLTFSTLTVSNMSPEDSSIYLCSVELRQMNTEAFFGQGTRLTVV.

The chain recombines TRBV15 with TRBJ2-3; possibly TRBD2 for D (6 bases). The CDR3 is made up of 17 amino acids. Germline CDR1 is LNHNV and CDR2 is YYDKDF (reference sequence). V was clipped by 1 base and J by 0 bases, with 14 bases between them. Here the CDR3 reads CATSRGRVAGSTDTQYF. The CDR3 DNA is TGTGCCACCAGCAGAGGACGGGTGGCGGGAAGCACAGATACGCAGTATTTT.

The genes are TRBV20-1 and TRBJ2-7; D is perhaps TRBD1 or TRBD2 (5 bases each). Trimming took 3 bases from V and 2 from J, leaving 11 bases between them. The CDR3 length is 13 residues. CDR1 DFQATT and CDR2 SNEGSKA come from the germline V gene (reference sequence). The CDR3 nucleotides are TGCAGTGCTAGTCCAGGGAGCACCTACGAGCAGTACTTC. This sequence encodes CSASPGSTYEQYF.

V usage is TRBV6-1 and J usage is TRBJ2-2; 12 bases fit TRBD2. J gave up 7 bases and V 9 bases, and 12 bases lay outside the gene matches. The CDR3 is 16 residues long. Germline loops: CDR1 MNHNS, CDR2 SASEGT. CDR3 bases: TGTGCCAGTAAAGGTACCGGACTAGCGGGACACGGGGAGCTGTTTTTT. Amino acids: CASKGTGLAGHGELFF.

The rearrangement uses TRBV5-1 and TRBJ2-1; 8 bases map to TRBD2. V shed 5 bases, J shed 2 bases, and the junction held 3 bases outside the gene matches. CDR1 and CDR2 from the germline V gene are SGHRS and YFSETQ. The CDR3 spans 14 residues. CDR3 nucleotide sequence: TGCGCCAGCAGTCTGGGACTAGCCTACAATGAGCAGTTCTTC. This sequence encodes CASSLGLAYNEQFF.

The chain has TRBV20-1 and TRBJ2-1; D call uncertain. The germline V and J ends were trimmed by 5 bases and 8 bases, with 10 bases remaining between them. CDR1 and CDR2 (germline): DFQATT, SNEGSKA (reference sequence). CDR3 size: 11 residues. DNA of the CDR3: TGCAGTGCTTACCTTAGTTATGAGCAGTTCTTC. Protein product: CSAYLSYEQFF.